Listed below are T cell receptor beta chains from one sample, sequenced in a study of T cell responses to AZD1222 COVID-19 vaccine. Only in-frame clones appear in the TCRdb table, and some are missing; sequencing was by immunoSEQ multiplex PCR. The data contain some 79,000 clones, 60% to 85% of them singletons. The sample consisted of peripheral blood, taken 28 days after the second AZD1222 dose. The receptors shown here come from an adult who received the AZD1222 COVID-19 vaccine. Both conserved end residues are trimmed from each CDR3. A D gene is named only where the DNA matches it firmly.

d_gene: NA
v_gene: TRBV29-1
CDR3aa: SVDRRAYNTEAF

d_gene: NA
v_gene: TRBV7-9
CDR3aa: ASSREGFYGYT

d_gene: NA
v_gene: TRBV7-6
CDR3aa: ASSRYESDISYNEQF

d_gene: NA
v_gene: TRBV4-2
CDR3aa: ASSQDARSSYNEQF

d_gene: NA
v_gene: TRBV9
CDR3aa: ASSDGPSREQY

d_gene: NA
v_gene: TRBV6-5
CDR3aa: ASSQAGRGAF

d_gene: TRBD1
v_gene: TRBV30
CDR3aa: AWSAGQGYT

d_gene: NA
v_gene: TRBV12-5
CDR3aa: ASENPQSGGYT

d_gene: NA
v_gene: TRBV5-1
CDR3aa: ASSLAEQETQY

d_gene: TRBD2
v_gene: TRBV19
CDR3aa: ASSGRTSGGETQY

d_gene: NA
v_gene: TRBV19
CDR3aa: ASSILDRNYNEQF

d_gene: TRBD2
v_gene: TRBV4-1
CDR3aa: ASSQTVGGADTGELF

d_gene: NA
v_gene: TRBV3-1/TRBV3-2
CDR3aa: ASSQVGGHEQY